These T cell receptor beta chains were read from a single sample in a study of blood T cells in healthy people across ages. TCRdb recomputed calls from the 5' RACE reads with MiXCR, one row per CDR3 protein. The sample lists some 1.7 million distinct CDR3 sequences, approximately 28% occurring once. What was sequenced was blood. The source of these receptors is a woman in her 30s in good health. Each CDR3 is given with its conserved first and last residue.

TRBJ2-3,TRBV2,CASLAQTQYF
TRBJ1-6,TRBV14,CASSQEAGLKGSPLHF
TRBJ1-4,TRBV5-1,CASSLVGQGARNEKLFF
TRBJ1-6,TRBV20-1,CSAQMSQDRFGNSPLHF
TRBJ1-2,TRBV7-9,CASSPRLTGGNYGYTF
TRBJ1-2,TRBV10-1,CASSESRAAGSGYTF
TRBJ2-5,TRBV20-1,CSAGLAGKTQYF
TRBJ2-3,TRBV20-1,CSARDGAKGGDTQYF
TRBJ2-7,TRBV25-1,CASSEVGQGYEQYF
TRBJ2-1,TRBV6-5,CASSYTSGKNPFF
TRBJ1-2,TRBV29-1,CSVEGQGNYGYTF
TRBJ2-3,TRBV7-2,CASSLAQRDTQYF
TRBJ2-1,TRBV20-1,CSAGTLNEQFF
TRBJ1-1,TRBV12-3/TRBV12-4,CASSSVGPVAFF